One sample yielded the 25 T cell receptor beta chains listed below, sequenced in a study of T cell responses to AZD1222 COVID-19 vaccine. Profiled with immunoSEQ multiplex PCR; TCRdb holds only in-frame clones, not every one. Seen here are 100,000 or so clones, over 75% observed once, and the top ten hold 1.3%. Sequenced material: peripheral blood, taken on day 0 of AZD1222 vaccination. These receptors were collected from an adult in good health.

V is TRBV13 and J is TRBJ2-5; tentative D call: TRBD2 (5 bases). The germline V gene has CDR1 PRHDT and CDR2 FYEKMQ (reference sequence). V was shortened by 0 bases and J by 1 base, with 15 bases between the two germline ends. There are 17 residues in the CDR3. CDR3 in amino acids: CASSLGLTGSPQETQYF. The CDR3 nucleotides read TGTGCCAGCAGCTTAGGGTTAACGGGGAGCCCCCAAGAGACCCAGTACTTC.

The chain couples TRBV29-1 to TRBJ1-5; TRBD1 might be the D (5 bases). Germline V gene data show CDR1 as SQVTM and CDR2 as ANQGSEA. V was pared by 4 bases and J by 3 bases, with 13 bases between. The CDR3 runs 14 residues. The CDR3 here is CSVVLTDYNQPQHF. The CDR3 nucleotides are TGCAGCGTTGTTCTGACAGACTACAATCAGCCCCAGCATTTT.

V is TRBV29-1 and J is TRBJ2-7; 8 nucleotides line up with TRBD1. This CDR3 region has 16 residues. The germline V gene encodes CDR1 SQVTM and CDR2 ANQGSEA. V lost 0 bases, J lost 2 bases, and 9 bases stayed unmatched. CDR3 protein: CSVEDRPRDRTYEQYF. DNA of the CDR3: TGCAGCGTTGAAGACCGACCCCGGGACAGGACCTACGAGCAGTACTTC.

This rearrangement joins TRBV6-5 to TRBJ1-4; D not certain. The CDR3 extends over 14 amino acids. Trimming took 5 bases from V and 1 from J, leaving 8 bases between them. Germline loops: CDR1 MNHEY, CDR2 SVGAGI. The CDR3 region has the DNA TGTGCCAGCAGTCTGGACCTAACTAATGAAAAACTGTTTTTT. Translated, it gives CASSLDLTNEKLFF.

The CDR3 region has the DNA TGTGCCTGGTCGGCGGACACCTCATTTCTTCGGCCCCAGCATTTT. Translation: CAWSADTSFLRPQHF. The chain has TRBV30 and TRBJ1-5; the D gene is possibly TRBD1 (5 bases). CDR1 is GTSNPN and CDR2 is SVGIG in the germline V gene (reference sequence). V lost 5 bases and J 9 bases, leaving 23 bases between the germline ends. The CDR3 has 15 amino acids. Drawing the rest from reference TRBV30 and TRBJ1-5, the complete variable domain is SQTIHQWPATLVQPVGSPLSLECTVEGTSNPNLYWYRQAAGRGLQLLFYSVGIGQISSEVPQNLSASRPQDRQFILSSKKLLLSDSGFYLCAWSADTSFLRPQHFGDGTRLSIL.

The chain recombines TRBV19 with TRBJ2-3, with D perhaps matching TRBD1 (5 bases). With 5 bases removed from V and 2 bases from J, the gap between germline ends came to 11 bases. Germline CDR1 LNHDA, CDR2 SQIVND (reference sequence). This CDR3 is built from 14 residues. CDR3 loop: CASSLQGFTDTQYF. The CDR3 nucleotides read TGTGCCAGTAGTCTTCAGGGCTTCACAGATACGCAGTATTTT.

The rearrangement joins TRBV7-3 to TRBJ1-6; D is unclear. Trimming took off 2 bases at V and 5 bases at J, with 10 bases between the two ends. From germline, CDR1 is SGHTA and CDR2 FQGTGA. The CDR3 has 15 amino acids. In DNA, the CDR3 is TGTGCCAGCAGCTTAGGGAAGCCAGATAATTCACCCCTCCACTTT. Residues: CASSLGKPDNSPLHF.

The chain combines TRBV6-2 or TRBV6-3 with TRBJ1-5, with TRBD1 as a possible D gene (6 bases). The germline V and J ends were trimmed by 2 bases and 3 bases, with 8 bases remaining between them. The CDR3 has 14 residues. Germline V gene data show CDR1 as MNHEY and CDR2 as SVGEGT. The CDR3 spells CASSYAGDNQPQHF. The CDR3 DNA sequence: TGTGCCAGCAGTTACGCAGGGGACAATCAGCCCCAGCATTTT.

This chain joins TRBV6-1 and TRBJ2-3, with D possibly matching TRBD1 (6 bases). V was clipped by 5 bases and J by 5 bases, with 17 bases between them. Germline V gene data show CDR1 as MNHNS and CDR2 as SASEGT. This CDR3 has 15 amino acids. CDR3 sequence: CASSNLGEGGDTQYF. DNA of the CDR3: TGTGCCAGCAGTAATCTAGGGGAAGGGGGAGATACGCAGTATTTT.

The CDR3 DNA sequence: TGTGCCACCCGACAGGGGCTAAGGCATGGCTACACCTTC. Translated, it gives CATRQGLRHGYTF. This chain uses TRBV3-1 (or the pseudogene TRBV3-2) with TRBJ1-2; 8 bases line up with TRBD1. CDR1 LGHDT and CDR2 YNNKEL come from the germline V gene (reference sequence). V lost 10 bases and J lost 6; bases outside the gene matches: 10. The CDR3 extends over 13 amino acids.

V usage is TRBV4-1 and J usage is TRBJ2-7, with D perhaps matching TRBD1 (5 bases). Trimming shortened V by 1 base and J by 0 bases, and 10 bases separated the two germline ends. CDR1 and CDR2 from the germline V gene are MGHRA and YSYEKL. CDR3 length equals 15 residues. CDR3 region: CASSQVDSISYEQYF. The CDR3 coding sequence is TGCGCCAGCAGCCAAGTTGACAGCATCTCCTACGAGCAGTACTTC.

The chain is built from TRBV28 and TRBJ2-7; D uncertain. Trimming cost V 1 base and J 4 bases, with 14 bases left between them. Germline lookup yields CDR1 MDHEN and CDR2 SYDVKM. This CDR3 is 15 amino acids long. This chain's CDR3 is CASSLSPLYTYEQYF. The CDR3 nucleotides read TGTGCCAGCAGTTTATCCCCCCTTTACACTTACGAGCAGTACTTC.

The chain combines TRBV27 with TRBJ1-2; D not resolved. Germline CDR1 reads MNHEY; CDR2 reads SMNVEV (reference sequence). Trimming removed 0 bases from V and 1 base from J, with 6 bases in between. The CDR3 sequence is 14 residues long. CDR3 in DNA: TGTGCCAGCAGTTTATCAGGGAATAACTATGGCTACACCTTC. This encodes CASSLSGNNYGYTF.

This chain links TRBV3-1 (or the pseudogene TRBV3-2) with TRBJ1-1; D is undetermined. The CDR3 loop spans 12 amino acids. In germline, CDR1 is LGHDT, CDR2 YNNKEL (reference sequence). With 0 bases removed from V and 7 bases from J, the gap between germline ends came to 6 bases. The CDR3 sequence: CASSQDGNEAFF. As DNA, the CDR3 is TGTGCCAGCAGCCAAGACGGCAATGAAGCTTTCTTT.

The CDR3: CASSPGQGSGGATEAFF. The CDR3 nucleotides read TGTGCCAGCAGCCCGGGACAGGGCTCAGGAGGGGCCACTGAAGCTTTCTTT. V and J are TRBV5-4 and TRBJ1-1; 9 positions match TRBD1. The V segment lost 4 bases and the J segment 4 bases; nucleotides outside the gene matches: 14. CDR1 is SGHNT and CDR2 is YYREEE in the germline V gene (reference sequence). The CDR3 extends over 17 amino acids.

The rearrangement uses TRBV2 and TRBJ1-5; TRBD1 is a possible D gene (5 bases). CDR3 size: 15 residues. Germline CDR1 reads SNHLY; CDR2 reads FYNNEI. Trimming pared 7 bases from V and 2 bases from J, leaving 15 bases between. CDR3 sequence reads: CASTFSGGGNQPQHF. The CDR3 nucleotides are TGTGCCAGCACTTTTAGTGGAGGGGGCAATCAGCCCCAGCATTTT. Full variable domain (remainder filled in from reference TRBV2 and TRBJ1-5): EPEVTQTPSHQVTQMGQEVILRCVPISNHLYFYWYRQILGQKVEFLVSFYNNEISEKSEIFDDQFSVERPDGSNFTLKIRSTKLEDSAMYFCASTFSGGGNQPQHFGDGTRLSIL.

This clone is medium-sized by share. This sequence joins TRBV29-1 and TRBJ2-7, with D tentatively TRBD1 (6 bases). Trimming took off 7 bases at V and 3 bases at J, with 10 bases between the two ends. The CDR3 runs 11 residues. The germline gives CDR1 SQVTM, CDR2 ANQGSEA. CDR3 residues: CSALDSYEQYF. CDR3 coding DNA: TGCAGCGCCCTGGACAGCTACGAGCAGTACTTC.

CDR3 loop: CASSFSQGSEAFF. CDR3 DNA: TGCGCCAGCAGCTTCTCCCAGGGGAGTGAAGCTTTCTTT. This chain connects TRBV5-1 to TRBJ1-1, with D maybe TRBD1 (6 bases). The CDR3 sequence is 13 residues long. Germline V gene lookup returns CDR1 SGHRS and CDR2 YFSETQ. V lost 2 bases and J lost 7, with 12 bases in between.

The chain couples TRBV19 to TRBJ1-5, with 7 bases that match TRBD1. Unmatched junction bases numbered 9, after V lost 5 bases and J lost 5 bases. This CDR3 region has 15 residues. Germline V lookup: CDR1 LNHDA, CDR2 SQIVND (reference sequence). The CDR3, as DNA: TGTGCCAGTAGTTCACAGGGGTGGGGATATCAGCCCCAGCATTTT. It yields the protein CASSSQGWGYQPQHF.

J is TRBJ2-1 and V is TRBV27; 12 bases align to TRBD2. Germline CDR1 is MNHEY and CDR2 is SMNVEV (reference sequence). The V and J ends lost 6 bases and 1 base, in that order; junction bases with no gene match: 4. CDR3 length: 16 amino acids. The CDR3 nucleotides are TGTGCCAGCAGCTCCGGGACTAGCGGGTCCTACAATGAGCAGTTCTTC. It yields the protein CASSSGTSGSYNEQFF.

The V gene is TRBV12-5, the J gene TRBJ1-5, with TRBD1 identical over 7 bases. The CDR3 sequence is 13 residues long. V trimming: 5 bases; J trimming: 7 bases; junction bases outside the gene matches: 5. CDR1 is LGHNT and CDR2 is FRNRAP in the germline V gene. The DNA for the CDR3 is TGTGCTAGTGGTCCCGACAGGGACCAGCCCCAGCATTTT. Its translation: CASGPDRDQPQHF.

This CDR3 reads CASSITYDRGELFF. DNA of the CDR3: TGTGCCAGTAGTATCACTTACGACAGGGGTGAACTGTTTTTT. The chain is built from TRBV19 and TRBJ1-4; 8 bases map to TRBD1. From germline, CDR1 is LNHDA and CDR2 SQIVND (reference sequence). The length of the CDR3 is 14 residues. J was trimmed by 12 bases and V by 3 bases; bases with no gene match: 9. Combining the CDR3 with reference TRBV19 and TRBJ1-4 gives the whole variable domain DGGITQSPKYLFRKEGQNVTLSCEQNLNHDAMYWYRQDPGQGLRLIYYSQIVNDFQKGDIAEGYSVSREKKESFPLTVTSAQKNPTAFYLCASSITYDRGELFFGSGTQLSVL.

The chain uses TRBV20-1 and TRBJ2-5; a weak D match, TRBD2 (6 bases). Germline V gene sequence: CDR1 DFQATT, CDR2 SNEGSKA (reference sequence). V lost 5 bases, J lost 4 bases, and 8 bases lay in between. The CDR3 contains 11 residues. The CDR3 region has the DNA TGCAGTGCTTATAGCGGAGAGACCCAGTACTTC. Residues: CSAYSGETQYF.

This chain uses TRBV7-2 with TRBJ2-1; 13 positions agree with TRBD2. Germline loops: CDR1 SGHTA, CDR2 FQGNSA. The CDR3 has 16 amino acids. V dropped 5 bases and J dropped 4; count of bases not matched to a gene: 5. DNA of the CDR3: TGTGCCAGCAGCCCGGGGACTAGCGGGGTATACAATGAGCAGTTCTTC. Translated, it gives CASSPGTSGVYNEQFF.

This clone was picked up a small number of times. The V call is TRBV6-5, the J call TRBJ1-1; D might be TRBD1 (5 bases). There are 13 residues in the CDR3. With 6 bases removed from V and 7 bases from J, the gap between germline ends came to 15 bases. Germline V CDR1 and CDR2: MNHEY, SVGAGI. The CDR3 sequence is CASSLKGFGEAFF. DNA of the CDR3: TGTGCCAGCAGCTTAAAGGGGTTCGGTGAAGCTTTCTTT.